The TCR beta chain described here comes from a study of response to subunit inactivated influenza vaccine. This CDR3 comprises 14 residues. V lost 3 bases, J lost 1 base, and 10 bases lay in between. Germline values: CDR1 DFQATT, CDR2 SNEGSKA (reference sequence). Remarks on this clonotype: The antigen is undetermined.

Findings and limits, study-wide: T cells newly recruited by each seasonal influenza vaccination are few, the authors suggested.

Using its own MiXCR run on the RT-PCR reads, TCRdb lists one record per CDR3 protein. The repertoire consists of 290,000 or so distinct CDR3 sequences, with 22% occurring once and the leading ten covering 10% to 13%. This TCR came from a man aged 50-75 years who received an inactivated influenza vaccine. The rearrangement joins TRBV20-1 to TRBJ2-1; D is perhaps TRBD2 (7 bases). The specimen comprised PBMCs from blood, sampled around 22 months after vaccination. The CDR3 region has the DNA TGCAGTGCTAGTCGGGGGGCGTCCTACAATGAGCAGTTCTTC. Its translation: CSASRGASYNEQFF.